One and the same sample provided the 30 T cell receptor beta chains below, sequenced in a study of identical twins. TCRdb re-called the 5' RACE reads with MiXCR, one entry per CDR3 protein. The profile covers 450,000 to 650,000 distinct CDR3 sequences, with 9% to 10% appearing a single time and 3% taken by the ten largest. This sample was shared with a second study, whose subject was yellow fever vaccine responses in identical twins.

Sequenced: PBMCs. The receptors shown here come from a woman between 18 and 29 years old in good health.

This clonotype showed up just a few times. V and J are TRBV5-1 and TRBJ1-6, with TRBD1 as a possible D gene (6 bases). The CDR3 length is 13 residues. Trimming took 4 bases from V and 8 from J, leaving 10 bases between them. Per the germline V gene, CDR1 is SGHRS and CDR2 is YFSETQ. CDR3: CASSPRTDSPLHF. CDR3 DNA: TGCGCCAGCAGCCCGCGGACAGATTCACCCCTCCACTTT.

This chain uses TRBV27 with TRBJ2-1, with 10 bases that match TRBD2. Germline lookup yields CDR1 MNHEY and CDR2 SMNVEV (reference sequence). The CDR3 runs 16 residues. The V gene end was trimmed by 1 base and the J gene end by 3 bases; junction bases not matched to a gene: 3. The chain's CDR3 is CASSLLSGGDYNEQFF. The DNA of the CDR3 is TGTGCCAGCAGTTTATTGAGCGGGGGGGACTACAATGAGCAGTTCTTC.

This clonotype came up a few times. The chain couples TRBV3-1 to TRBJ2-7; D not resolved. CDR3 length equals 13 residues. V gave up 1 base and J gave up 2 bases, with 6 bases separating them. The germline V gene has CDR1 LGHDT and CDR2 YNNKEL (reference sequence). The CDR3 loop is CASSQGVAYEQYF. The CDR3, as DNA: TGTGCCAGCAGCCAAGGCGTCGCCTACGAGCAGTACTTC.

This clonotype was counted a few times. The rearrangement joins TRBV4-1 to TRBJ2-7; 9 bases fit TRBD2. With 1 base clipped from V and 3 bases from J, the junction kept 7 bases outside the gene matches. Germline V gene data show CDR1 as MGHRA and CDR2 as YSYEKL. CDR3 length: 16 amino acids. CDR3: CASSQVFGGGGYEQYF. The CDR3 DNA reads TGCGCCAGCAGCCAAGTTTTTGGCGGGGGGGGCTACGAGCAGTACTTC.

This clonotype was detected ten times or more. This chain connects TRBV3-1 to TRBJ1-5, with 8 positions matching TRBD1. The CDR3 consists of 15 residues. The germline V gene encodes CDR1 LGHDT and CDR2 YNNKEL (reference sequence). The V segment lost 4 bases and the J segment 3 bases; nucleotides outside the gene matches: 5. The CDR3 spells CASSPTTGVNQPQHF. The CDR3 nucleotides read TGTGCCAGCAGCCCAACGACAGGGGTCAATCAGCCCCAGCATTTT.

The chain links TRBV4-2 to TRBJ2-5; tentative D call: TRBD1 (5 bases). The CDR3 has 16 amino acids. CDR1 LGHNA and CDR2 YNFKEQ come from the germline V gene. V lost 5 bases and J lost 5, with 21 bases in between. The CDR3 protein is CASSKQQVWIKETQYF. CDR3 DNA: TGTGCCAGCAGCAAACAACAGGTTTGGATCAAGGAGACCCAGTACTTC.

CDR3 sequence reads: CASREKDRGNQPQHF. In DNA, the CDR3 is TGTGCCAGCAGAGAGAAGGACAGGGGAAATCAGCCCCAGCATTTT. This chain links TRBV2 with TRBJ1-5, with 9 bases matching TRBD1. The germline V gene has CDR1 SNHLY and CDR2 FYNNEI. The CDR3 contains 15 residues. Trimming took 6 bases from V and 4 from J; bases not matched to a gene: 7.

This clonotype was counted at least ten times. The chain recombines TRBV5-1 with TRBJ2-1; no reliable D call. V lost 0 bases and J lost 5, with 6 bases in between. The CDR3 sequence is 13 residues long. Per the germline V gene, CDR1 is SGHRS and CDR2 is YFSETQ. CDR3 residues: CASSLVSDNEQFF. The CDR3 DNA follows: TGCGCCAGCAGCTTGGTTTCGGACAATGAGCAGTTCTTC.

CDR3 in DNA: TGTGCCAGCAGTGATGCGGGAGAGGGGACAGATACGCAGTATTTT. It specifies CASSDAGEGTDTQYF. The rearrangement joins TRBV2 to TRBJ2-3; 7 bases line up with TRBD2. The CDR3 has 15 residues. Trimming cost V 3 bases and J 3 bases; bases outside gene matches: 6. Germline V gene sequence: CDR1 SNHLY, CDR2 FYNNEI.

In this sample, this clonotype turned up many times. CDR3 sequence reads: CASSQRRGLYEQYF. The CDR3, as DNA: TGTGCCAGCAGCCAGCGTAGGGGGCTCTACGAGCAGTACTTC. The chain recombines TRBV14 with TRBJ2-7, with 7 positions matching TRBD1. Germline values: CDR1 SGHDN, CDR2 FVKESK. V trimming: 3 bases; J trimming: 3 bases; junction bases outside the gene matches: 5. The CDR3 contains 14 residues.

This clonotype was counted only a few times. The genes are TRBV29-1 and TRBJ2-7; 10 bases align to TRBD1. CDR3 length equals 14 residues. Germline V gene lookup returns CDR1 SQVTM and CDR2 ANQGSEA. Trimming removed 5 bases from V and 3 bases from J; junction bases left unmatched: 7. DNA for the CDR3: TGCAGCGTTCGTCTCCGGGACAGGGGCTACGAGCAGTACTTC. Encoded protein: CSVRLRDRGYEQYF.

The V and J genes are TRBV2 and TRBJ2-3; the match to TRBD2 covers 9 bases. The germline V gene has CDR1 SNHLY and CDR2 FYNNEI. The CDR3 contains 15 residues. With V trimmed by 2 bases and J by 4 bases, 4 bases remained unmatched. CDR3 sequence: CASSESGRSSDTQYF. The CDR3 DNA follows: TGTGCCAGCAGTGAAAGCGGGAGGAGTTCAGATACGCAGTATTTT.

This clonotype came up a few times. The rearrangement joins TRBV5-6 to TRBJ2-7; the D gene could be TRBD1 or TRBD2 (6 bases each). The CDR3 runs to 14 residues. Germline values: CDR1 SGHDT, CDR2 YYEEEE. Deletions cut 2 bases from V and 7 bases from J, with 16 bases between. CDR3 coding DNA: TGTGCCAGCAGCTTAGGGACACCGGCGGGGGAGCAGTACTTC. Its protein is CASSLGTPAGEQYF. The complete variable domain, with remaining parts taken from reference TRBV5-6 and TRBJ2-7, reads DAGVTQSPTHLIKTRGQQVTLRCSPKSGHDTVSWYQQALGQGPQFIFQYYEEEERQRGNFPDRFSGHQFPNYSSELNVNALLLGDSALYLCASSLGTPAGEQYFGPGTRLTVT.

The chain carries TRBV19 and TRBJ1-1; D gene ambiguous. V was shortened by 6 bases and J by 3 bases, with 11 bases between the two germline ends. Germline V gene lookup returns CDR1 LNHDA and CDR2 SQIVND (reference sequence). This CDR3 has 13 residues. The CDR3 loop reads CASSPRVDTEAFF. The DNA of the CDR3 is TGTGCCAGTAGCCCGCGTGTCGACACTGAAGCTTTCTTT. The entire variable domain, with the rest obtained from reference TRBV19 and TRBJ1-1, is as follows: DGGITQSPKYLFRKEGQNVTLSCEQNLNHDAMYWYRQDPGQGLRLIYYSQIVNDFQKGDIAEGYSVSREKKESFPLTVTSAQKNPTAFYLCASSPRVDTEAFFGQGTRLTVV.

The chain is built from TRBV5-1 and TRBJ2-3; D possibly corresponds to TRBD2 (6 bases). Per the germline V gene, CDR1 is SGHRS and CDR2 is YFSETQ. With 1 base removed from V and 2 bases from J, the gap between germline ends came to 14 bases. The CDR3 spans 16 residues. CDR3 loop: CASSLLATLNTDTQYF. As DNA, the CDR3 is TGCGCCAGCAGCTTGCTAGCGACACTAAACACAGATACGCAGTATTTT. Based on the CDR3 plus reference TRBV5-1 and TRBJ2-3, the full variable domain is KAGVTQTPRYLIKTRGQQVTLSCSPISGHRSVSWYQQTPGQGLQFLFEYFSETQRNKGNFPGRFSGRQFSNSRSEMNVSTLELGDSALYLCASSLLATLNTDTQYFGPGTRLTVL.

The V gene is TRBV5-1, the J gene TRBJ2-3; TRBD2 is a possible D gene (7 bases). CDR1 and CDR2 (germline): SGHRS, YFSETQ. There are 19 residues in the CDR3. Trimming removed 4 bases from V and 1 base from J, with 25 bases in between. The CDR3 DNA reads TGCGCCAGCAGCCGGGGGGCCAGGGGAGAGTATTGGGGCACAGATACGCAGTATTTT. Its protein product is CASSRGARGEYWGTDTQYF.

This clonotype came up a few times. V is TRBV3-1 and J is TRBJ2-4, with TRBD2 as a possible D gene (6 bases). The germline CDR1 and CDR2 sequences are LGHDT and YNNKEL (reference sequence). Trimming stripped 4 bases from V and 3 bases from J, with 10 bases between. The CDR3 has 14 amino acids. CDR3 protein: CASSPGVVKNIQYF. The CDR3 DNA reads as TGTGCCAGCAGCCCGGGGGTAGTCAAAAACATTCAGTACTTC.

There are a few counts of this clonotype. The V call is TRBV9, the J call TRBJ2-7, with 8 positions matching TRBD1. The V gene's germline CDR1 is SGDLS and CDR2 YYNGEE. This CDR3 contains 13 residues. The V segment lost 0 bases and the J segment 7 bases; nucleotides outside the gene matches: 3. CDR3: CASSVGTGGEQYF. In DNA, the CDR3 is TGTGCCAGCAGCGTAGGAACAGGGGGGGAGCAGTACTTC.

This chain links TRBV30 with TRBJ2-1; D ambiguous. The germline CDR1 and CDR2 sequences are GTSNPN and SVGIG (reference sequence). This CDR3 region has 16 residues. V was clipped by 0 bases and J by 2 bases, with 14 bases between them. The CDR3 DNA sequence: TGTGCCTGGAGTGTACAAAGGTCCCTGACCTACAATGAGCAGTTCTTC. Encoded protein: CAWSVQRSLTYNEQFF.

The chain has TRBV19 and TRBJ2-7, with D tentatively TRBD1 (5 bases). The CDR3 extends over 15 amino acids. The germline V gene has CDR1 LNHDA and CDR2 SQIVND (reference sequence). Trimming pared 3 bases from V and 4 bases from J, leaving 16 bases between. The CDR3: CASSIVGSGAYEQYF. The CDR3 bases are TGTGCCAGTAGTATCGTGGGGTCTGGGGCATACGAGCAGTACTTC.

This chain joins TRBV20-1 and TRBJ2-7, with no clear D. The V end was cut by 8 bases, the J end by 1 base, with 18 bases between. The CDR3 runs to 14 residues. Looked up from germline, CDR1 is DFQATT and CDR2 is SNEGSKA (reference sequence). The chain's CDR3 is CSTPKNENSYEQYF. DNA for the CDR3: TGCAGTACACCAAAGAACGAGAATTCCTACGAGCAGTACTTC.

J is TRBJ1-5 and V is TRBV30, with D perhaps TRBD1 (6 bases). The germline CDR1 and CDR2 sequences are GTSNPN and SVGIG (reference sequence). CDR3 length: 14 amino acids. The V end lost 2 bases, the J end lost 2 bases, and 10 bases lay between the germline ends. In DNA form, the CDR3 reads TGTGCCTGGAGTCAGGGGTCCGGCAATCAGCCCCAGCATTTT. Residues: CAWSQGSGNQPQHF. Looking up the rest from reference TRBV30 and TRBJ1-5 gives the full variable domain: SQTIHQWPATLVQPVGSPLSLECTVEGTSNPNLYWYRQAAGRGLQLLFYSVGIGQISSEVPQNLSASRPQDRQFILSSKKLLLSDSGFYLCAWSQGSGNQPQHFGDGTRLSIL.

The rearrangement joins TRBV5-1 to TRBJ2-5; possibly TRBD2 for D (6 bases). Germline loops: CDR1 SGHRS, CDR2 YFSETQ. This CDR3 region has 15 residues. V was pared by 3 bases and J by 0 bases, with 12 bases between. CDR3 sequence reads: CASSSGGGYQETQYF. The CDR3 coding sequence is TGCGCCAGCAGCTCTGGTGGGGGGTACCAAGAGACCCAGTACTTC.

The V and J genes are TRBV7-8 and TRBJ2-2; no clear D. V lost 0 bases and J 7 bases, leaving 9 bases between the germline ends. Germline CDR1 and CDR2: SGHVS and FQNEAQ. The length of the CDR3 is 14 residues. The DNA for the CDR3 is TGTGCCAGCAGCTTAGCGGAAGGTATCGGGGAGCTGTTTTTT. Translating gives CASSLAEGIGELFF.

This clonotype was counted at least ten times. The gene calls are TRBV7-3 and TRBJ2-2; 8 bases agree with TRBD2. CDR1 and CDR2 (germline): SGHTA, FQGTGA. The CDR3 consists of 13 residues. The junction had 3 bases not matched to a gene; V was cut back by 5 bases and J by 7 bases. The CDR3 sequence is CASSPGTSGELFF. CDR3 coding DNA: TGTGCCAGCAGCCCAGGGACTAGCGGGGAGCTGTTTTTT.

V gene TRBV27 combines with J gene TRBJ2-7, with TRBD1 matching over 10 bases. The CDR3 runs to 14 residues. Germline V gene data show CDR1 as MNHEY and CDR2 as SMNVEV (reference sequence). Unmatched junction bases numbered 7, after V lost 5 bases and J lost 6 bases. The CDR3 DNA is TGTGCCAGCAGTATCACCGGGACAGGGGTCGAGCAGTACTTC. This sequence encodes CASSITGTGVEQYF.

This clonotype was picked up many times. The chain joins TRBV12-3 or TRBV12-4 to TRBJ2-3; unclear D gene. The CDR3 consists of 15 residues. Trimming removed 2 bases at V and 4 bases at J, with 13 bases between. The CDR3 sequence: CASSLSLGRADTQYF. In nucleotides, the CDR3 is TGTGCCAGCAGTTTATCCCTCGGTCGGGCAGATACGCAGTATTTT.

This clonotype was seen only a few times. The V gene is TRBV29-1, the J gene TRBJ2-7; D is undetermined. The CDR3 has 13 residues. The germline V gene has CDR1 SQVTM and CDR2 ANQGSEA. Trimming cost V 5 bases and J 1 base, with 12 bases left between them. CDR3 sequence (DNA): TGCAGCGTTTTTCCCCCAGGTTCCTACGAGCAGTACTTC. Its protein product is CSVFPPGSYEQYF.

This clonotype has more than one count but fewer than ten. The chain employs TRBV30 and TRBJ2-7; D remains ambiguous. The CDR3 runs to 12 residues. From germline, CDR1 is GTSNPN and CDR2 SVGIG (reference sequence). Deletions cut 1 base from V and 5 bases from J, with 9 bases between. The CDR3 here is CAWSALGDEQYF. CDR3 nucleotide sequence: TGTGCCTGGAGTGCCCTTGGAGACGAGCAGTACTTC.

V gene TRBV6-2 or TRBV6-3 combines with J gene TRBJ2-3; 10 bases map to TRBD2. CDR1 is MNHEY, CDR2 SVGEGT, per germline. Trimming cost V 5 bases and J 6 bases; bases outside gene matches: 14. CDR3 length: 17 residues. CDR3 sequence (DNA): TGTGCCAGCAGTCAAGCTAGCGGGAGAAGCCGGATGGATACGCAGTATTTT. It translates to CASSQASGRSRMDTQYF.